The T cell receptor (beta chain) described here comes from a study of shared clonotypes between healthy human individuals. For the study at large: Researchers assigned three CD4 naive, three CD4 memory, two CD8 naive and one CD8 memory plate to each donor.

Donors, healthy HIV-negative adults, lacked recent acute infections or vaccinations. The study drew all its donors from Caucasian adults living in Nashville, Tennessee. The V gene's germline CDR1 is GTSNPN and CDR2 SVGIG (reference sequence). The CDR3 is 12 residues long. The V and J ends lost 2 bases and 4 bases respectively, with 8 bases between them. Sequencing used immunoSEQ multiplex PCR; TCRdb keeps in-frame clones, though not all of them. Counted here are a few hundred thousand clones, over 75% occurring once; the ten biggest clones make up 16%. The sample consisted of memory CD8+ T cells sorted from blood. The subset is: CD45RO+ cells pooled with CCR7-negative TemRA cells. The receptor comes from a man younger than 35 in good health. This chain joins TRBV30 and TRBJ1-1; D call uncertain. The CDR3 DNA reads as TGTGCCTGGAGTTCAGTGGGCACTGAAGCTTTCTTT. This codes for CAWSSVGTEAFF.